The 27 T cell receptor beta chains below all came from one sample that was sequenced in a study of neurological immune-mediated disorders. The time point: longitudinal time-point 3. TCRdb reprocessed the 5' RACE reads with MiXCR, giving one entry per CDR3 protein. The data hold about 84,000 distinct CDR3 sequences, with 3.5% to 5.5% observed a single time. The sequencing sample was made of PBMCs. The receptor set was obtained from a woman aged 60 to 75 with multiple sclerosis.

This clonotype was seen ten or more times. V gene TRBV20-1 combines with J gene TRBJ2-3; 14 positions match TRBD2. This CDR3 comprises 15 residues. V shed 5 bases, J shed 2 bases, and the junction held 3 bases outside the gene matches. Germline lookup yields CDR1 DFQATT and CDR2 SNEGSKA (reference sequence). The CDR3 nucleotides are TGCAGTGCTGGGGGACTAGCGGGGGCCACAGATACGCAGTATTTT. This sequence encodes CSAGGLAGATDTQYF.

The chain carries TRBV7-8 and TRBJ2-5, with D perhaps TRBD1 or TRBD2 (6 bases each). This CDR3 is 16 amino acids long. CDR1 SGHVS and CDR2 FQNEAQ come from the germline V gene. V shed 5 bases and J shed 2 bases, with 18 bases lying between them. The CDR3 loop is CASSHRGVAEQETQYF. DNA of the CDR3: TGTGCCAGCAGCCATAGGGGGGTAGCGGAGCAAGAGACCCAGTACTTC. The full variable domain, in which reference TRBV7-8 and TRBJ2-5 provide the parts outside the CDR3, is GAGVSQSPRYKVAKRGQDVALRCDPISGHVSLFWYQQALGQGPEFLTYFQNEAQLDKSGLPSDRFFAERPEGSVSTLKIQRTQQEDSAVYLCASSHRGVAEQETQYFGPGTRLLVL.

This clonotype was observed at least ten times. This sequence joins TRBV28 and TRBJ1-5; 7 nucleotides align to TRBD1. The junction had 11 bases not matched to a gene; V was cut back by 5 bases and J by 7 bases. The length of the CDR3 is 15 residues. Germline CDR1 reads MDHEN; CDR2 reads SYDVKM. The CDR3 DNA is TGTGCCAGCAGTAGACCCAGACAGGGAGGGCAGCCCCAGCATTTT. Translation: CASSRPRQGGQPQHF.

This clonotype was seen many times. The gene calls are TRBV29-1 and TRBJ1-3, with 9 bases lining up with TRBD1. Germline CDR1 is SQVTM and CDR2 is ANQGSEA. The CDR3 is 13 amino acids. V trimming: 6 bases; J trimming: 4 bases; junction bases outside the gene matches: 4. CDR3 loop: CSVPGTGGNTIYF. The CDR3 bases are TGCAGCGTGCCCGGGACAGGGGGAAACACCATATATTTT.

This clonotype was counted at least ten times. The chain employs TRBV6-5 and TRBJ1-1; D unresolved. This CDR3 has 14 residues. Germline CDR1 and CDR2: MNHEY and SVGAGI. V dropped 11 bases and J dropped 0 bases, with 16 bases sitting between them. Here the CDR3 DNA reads TGTGCCTGCGGGCGCACTACTATGAACACTGAAGCTTTCTTT. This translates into CACGRTTMNTEAFF.

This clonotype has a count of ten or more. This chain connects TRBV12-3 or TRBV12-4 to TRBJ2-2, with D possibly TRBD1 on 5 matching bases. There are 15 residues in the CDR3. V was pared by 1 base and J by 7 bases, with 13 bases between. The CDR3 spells CASSLGDSPGGELFF. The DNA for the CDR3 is TGTGCCAGCAGTTTAGGAGACAGCCCGGGCGGGGAGCTGTTTTTT.

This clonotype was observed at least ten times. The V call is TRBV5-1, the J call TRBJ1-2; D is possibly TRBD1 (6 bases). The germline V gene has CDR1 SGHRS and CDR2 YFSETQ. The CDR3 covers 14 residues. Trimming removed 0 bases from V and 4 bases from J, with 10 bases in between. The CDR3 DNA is TGCGCCAGCAGCTTGGGACAGGAGATCTATGGCTACACCTTC. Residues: CASSLGQEIYGYTF. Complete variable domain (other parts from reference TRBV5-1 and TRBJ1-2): KAGVTQTPRYLIKTRGQQVTLSCSPISGHRSVSWYQQTPGQGLQFLFEYFSETQRNKGNFPGRFSGRQFSNSRSEMNVSTLELGDSALYLCASSLGQEIYGYTFGSGTRLTVV.

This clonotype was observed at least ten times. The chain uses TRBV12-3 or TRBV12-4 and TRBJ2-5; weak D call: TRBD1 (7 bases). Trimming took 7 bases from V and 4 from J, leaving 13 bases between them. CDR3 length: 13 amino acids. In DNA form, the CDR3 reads TGTGCCAGCACTTTGCAGGGGGGAGAGACCCAGTACTTC. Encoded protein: CASTLQGGETQYF.

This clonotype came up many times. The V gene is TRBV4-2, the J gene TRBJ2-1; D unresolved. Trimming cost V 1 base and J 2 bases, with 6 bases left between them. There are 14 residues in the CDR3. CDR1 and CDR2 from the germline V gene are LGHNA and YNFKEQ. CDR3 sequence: CASSQVPTYNEQFF. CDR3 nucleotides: TGTGCCAGCAGCCAAGTTCCCACCTACAATGAGCAGTTCTTC.

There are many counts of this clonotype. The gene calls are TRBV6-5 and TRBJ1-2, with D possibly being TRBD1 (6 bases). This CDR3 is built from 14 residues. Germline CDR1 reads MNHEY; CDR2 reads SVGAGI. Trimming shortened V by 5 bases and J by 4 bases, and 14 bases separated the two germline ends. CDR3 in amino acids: CASSPGQRLYGYTF. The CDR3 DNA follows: TGTGCCAGCAGTCCCGGACAGCGTCTCTATGGCTACACCTTC.

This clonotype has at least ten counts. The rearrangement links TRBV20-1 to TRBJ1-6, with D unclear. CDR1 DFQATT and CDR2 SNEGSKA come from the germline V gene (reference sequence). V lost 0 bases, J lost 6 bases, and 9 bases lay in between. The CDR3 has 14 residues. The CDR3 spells CSARERTINSPLHF. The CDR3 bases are TGCAGTGCTAGAGAGCGGACTATTAATTCACCCCTCCACTTT.

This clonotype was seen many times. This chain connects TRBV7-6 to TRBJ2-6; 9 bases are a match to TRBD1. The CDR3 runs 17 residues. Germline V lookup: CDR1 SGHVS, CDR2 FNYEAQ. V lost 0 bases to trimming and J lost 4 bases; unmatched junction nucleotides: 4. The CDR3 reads CASSLAGTGIGANVLTF. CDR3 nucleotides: TGTGCCAGCAGCTTAGCGGGGACAGGGATAGGGGCCAACGTCCTGACTTTC.

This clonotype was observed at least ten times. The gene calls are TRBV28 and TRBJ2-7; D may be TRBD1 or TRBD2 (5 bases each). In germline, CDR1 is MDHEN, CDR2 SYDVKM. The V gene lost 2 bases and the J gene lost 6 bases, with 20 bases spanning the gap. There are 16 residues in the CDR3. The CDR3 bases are TGTGCCAGCAGTTTAGGTACGGGACCCCTTAGGGGCGAGCAGTACTTC. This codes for CASSLGTGPLRGEQYF.

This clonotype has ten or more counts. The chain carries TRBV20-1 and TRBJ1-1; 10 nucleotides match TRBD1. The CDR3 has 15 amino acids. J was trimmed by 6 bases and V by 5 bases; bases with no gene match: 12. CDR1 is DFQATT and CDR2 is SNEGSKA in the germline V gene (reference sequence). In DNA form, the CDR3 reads TGCAGTGCTGCGCGGGACAGGGGCGCGAATCCTGAAGCTTTCTTT. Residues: CSAARDRGANPEAFF.

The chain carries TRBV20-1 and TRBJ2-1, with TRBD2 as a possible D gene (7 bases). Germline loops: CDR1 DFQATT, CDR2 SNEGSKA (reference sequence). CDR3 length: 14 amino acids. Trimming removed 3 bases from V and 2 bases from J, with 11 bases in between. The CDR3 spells CSARGGGAYNEQFF. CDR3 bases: TGCAGTGCTAGGGGCGGGGGCGCCTACAATGAGCAGTTCTTC.

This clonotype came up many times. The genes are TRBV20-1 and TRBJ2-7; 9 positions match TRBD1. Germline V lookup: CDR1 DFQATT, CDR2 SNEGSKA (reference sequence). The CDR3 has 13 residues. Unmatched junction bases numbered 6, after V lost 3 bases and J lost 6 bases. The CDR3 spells CSASLDRGGEQYF. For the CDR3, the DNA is TGCAGTGCTAGCTTGGACAGGGGAGGCGAGCAGTACTTC.

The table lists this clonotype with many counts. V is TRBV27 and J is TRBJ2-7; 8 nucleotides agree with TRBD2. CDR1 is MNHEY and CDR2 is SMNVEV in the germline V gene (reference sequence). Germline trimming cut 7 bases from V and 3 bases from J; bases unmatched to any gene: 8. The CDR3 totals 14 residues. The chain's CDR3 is CASMNLAGGYEQYF. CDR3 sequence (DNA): TGTGCCAGCATGAACCTAGCGGGTGGCTACGAGCAGTACTTC.

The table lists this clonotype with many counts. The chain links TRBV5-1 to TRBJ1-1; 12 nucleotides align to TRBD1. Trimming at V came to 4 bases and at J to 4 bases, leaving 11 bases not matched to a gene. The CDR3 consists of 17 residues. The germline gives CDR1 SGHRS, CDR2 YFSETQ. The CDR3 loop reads CASSNRDRGRLGTEAFF. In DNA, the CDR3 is TGCGCCAGCAGCAACCGGGACAGGGGGCGCTTGGGCACTGAAGCTTTCTTT.

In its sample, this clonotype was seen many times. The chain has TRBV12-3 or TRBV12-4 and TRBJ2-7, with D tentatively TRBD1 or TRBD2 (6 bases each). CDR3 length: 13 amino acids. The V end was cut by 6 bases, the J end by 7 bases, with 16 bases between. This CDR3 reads CASRLDGGREQYF. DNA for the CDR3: TGTGCCAGCAGGCTCGATGGGGGGCGAGAGCAGTACTTC.

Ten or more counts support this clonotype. CDR3 DNA: TGTGCCAGCAGCATCTTGGGACTCTTTTCAGATACGCAGTATTTT. Its protein product is CASSILGLFSDTQYF. This chain connects TRBV7-9 to TRBJ2-3; a weak D match, TRBD2 (6 bases). Germline V gene lookup returns CDR1 SEHNR and CDR2 FQNEAQ (reference sequence). The CDR3 contains 15 residues. The V end lost 5 bases, the J end lost 4 bases, and 16 bases lay between the germline ends.

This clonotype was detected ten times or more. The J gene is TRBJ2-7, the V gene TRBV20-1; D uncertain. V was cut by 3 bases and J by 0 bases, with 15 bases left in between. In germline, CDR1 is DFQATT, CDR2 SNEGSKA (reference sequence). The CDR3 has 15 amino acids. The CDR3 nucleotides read TGCAGTGCTAGCCTACGGCGGCTGAGCTCCTACGAGCAGTACTTC. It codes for CSASLRRLSSYEQYF.

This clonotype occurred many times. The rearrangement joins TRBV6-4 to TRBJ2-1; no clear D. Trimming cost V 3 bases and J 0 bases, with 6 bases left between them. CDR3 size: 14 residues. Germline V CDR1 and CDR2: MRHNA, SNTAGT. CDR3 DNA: TGTGCCAGCAGTGAAGAGAGCTCCTACAATGAGCAGTTCTTC. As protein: CASSEESSYNEQFF.

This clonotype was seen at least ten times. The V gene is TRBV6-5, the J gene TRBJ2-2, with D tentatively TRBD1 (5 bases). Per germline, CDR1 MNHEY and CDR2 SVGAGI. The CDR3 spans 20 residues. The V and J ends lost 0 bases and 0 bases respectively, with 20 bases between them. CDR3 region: CASSYSLGRVAFANTGELFF. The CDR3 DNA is TGTGCCAGCAGTTACTCCCTGGGCAGGGTTGCGTTCGCGAACACCGGGGAGCTGTTTTTT.

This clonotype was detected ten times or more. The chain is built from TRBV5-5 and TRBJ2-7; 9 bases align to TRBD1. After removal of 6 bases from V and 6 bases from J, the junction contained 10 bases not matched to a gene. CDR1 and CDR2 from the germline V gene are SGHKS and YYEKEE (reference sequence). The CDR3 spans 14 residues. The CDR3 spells CASTRTGAVSEQYF. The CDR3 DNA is TGTGCCAGCACTAGGACAGGGGCCGTTAGCGAGCAGTACTTC.

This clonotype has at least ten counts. The CDR3 sequence is CASSQTLTSGGQPFF. The CDR3 DNA is TGCGCCAGCAGCCAAACACTAACTAGCGGGGGACAACCGTTCTTC. The V call is TRBV5-1, the J call TRBJ2-1, with 11 bases matching TRBD2. Unmatched junction bases numbered 15, after V lost 4 bases and J lost 15 bases. The germline V gene encodes CDR1 SGHRS and CDR2 YFSETQ. The CDR3 extends over 15 amino acids. The full variable domain, in which reference TRBV5-1 and TRBJ2-1 provide the parts outside the CDR3, is KAGVTQTPRYLIKTRGQQVTLSCSPISGHRSVSWYQQTPGQGLQFLFEYFSETQRNKGNFPGRFSGRQFSNSRSEMNVSTLELGDSALYLCASSQTLTSGGQPFFGPGTRLTVL.

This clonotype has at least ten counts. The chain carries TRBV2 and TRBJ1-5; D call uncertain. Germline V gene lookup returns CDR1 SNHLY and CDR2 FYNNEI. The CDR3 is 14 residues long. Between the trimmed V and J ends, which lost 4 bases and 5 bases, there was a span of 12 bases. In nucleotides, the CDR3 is TGTGCCAGCAGTGTAACAGAATCATATCAGCCCCAGCATTTT. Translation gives CASSVTESYQPQHF. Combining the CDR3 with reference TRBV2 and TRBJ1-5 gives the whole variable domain EPEVTQTPSHQVTQMGQEVILRCVPISNHLYFYWYRQILGQKVEFLVSFYNNEISEKSEIFDDQFSVERPDGSNFTLKIRSTKLEDSAMYFCASSVTESYQPQHFGDGTRLSIL.

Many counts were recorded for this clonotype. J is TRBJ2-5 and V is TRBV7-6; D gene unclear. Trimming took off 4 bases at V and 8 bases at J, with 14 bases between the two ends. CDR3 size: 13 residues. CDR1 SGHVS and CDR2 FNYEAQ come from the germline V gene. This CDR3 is CASSSQVRRTQYF. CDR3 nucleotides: TGTGCCAGCAGCTCGCAGGTTCGGCGAACCCAGTACTTC.